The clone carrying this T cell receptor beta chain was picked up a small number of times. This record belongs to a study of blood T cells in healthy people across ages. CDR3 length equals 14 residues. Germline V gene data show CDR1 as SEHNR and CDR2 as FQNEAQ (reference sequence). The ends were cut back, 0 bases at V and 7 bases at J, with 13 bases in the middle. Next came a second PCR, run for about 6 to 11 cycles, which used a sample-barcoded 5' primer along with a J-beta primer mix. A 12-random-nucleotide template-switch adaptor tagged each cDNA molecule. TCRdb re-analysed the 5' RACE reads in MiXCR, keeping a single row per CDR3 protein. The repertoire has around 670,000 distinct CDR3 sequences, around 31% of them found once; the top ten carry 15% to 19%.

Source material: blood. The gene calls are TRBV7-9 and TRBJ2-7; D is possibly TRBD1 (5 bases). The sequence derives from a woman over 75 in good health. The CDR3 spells CASSLAGANNEQYF. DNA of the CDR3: TGTGCCAGCAGCTTAGCAGGGGCTAACAATGAGCAGTACTTC.